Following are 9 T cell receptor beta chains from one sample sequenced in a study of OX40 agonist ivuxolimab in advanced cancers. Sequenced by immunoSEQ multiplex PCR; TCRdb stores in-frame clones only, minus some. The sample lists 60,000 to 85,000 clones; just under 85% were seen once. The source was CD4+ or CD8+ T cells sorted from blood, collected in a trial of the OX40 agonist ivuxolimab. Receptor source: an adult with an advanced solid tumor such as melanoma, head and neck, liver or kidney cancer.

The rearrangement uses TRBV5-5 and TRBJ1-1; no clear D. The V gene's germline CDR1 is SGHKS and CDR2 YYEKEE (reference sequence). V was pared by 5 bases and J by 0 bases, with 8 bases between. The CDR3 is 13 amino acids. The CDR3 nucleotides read TGTGCCAGCAGGAGAAGGGTGAACACTGAAGCTTTCTTT. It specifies CASRRRVNTEAFF.

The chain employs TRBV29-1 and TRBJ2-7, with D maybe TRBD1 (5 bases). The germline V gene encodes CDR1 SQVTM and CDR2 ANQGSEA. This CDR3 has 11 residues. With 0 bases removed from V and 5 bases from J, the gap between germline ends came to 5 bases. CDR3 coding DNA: TGCAGCGTTGAAGAGGGGCACGAGCAGTACTTC. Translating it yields CSVEEGHEQYF.

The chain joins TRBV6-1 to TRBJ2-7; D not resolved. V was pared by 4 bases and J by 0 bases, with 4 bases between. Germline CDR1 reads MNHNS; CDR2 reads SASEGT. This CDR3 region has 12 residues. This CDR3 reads CASSGHSYEQYF. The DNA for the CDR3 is TGTGCCAGCAGTGGACACTCCTACGAGCAGTACTTC.

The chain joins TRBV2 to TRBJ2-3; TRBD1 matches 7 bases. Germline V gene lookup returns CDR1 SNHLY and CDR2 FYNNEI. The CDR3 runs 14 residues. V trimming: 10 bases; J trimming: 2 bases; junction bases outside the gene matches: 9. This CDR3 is CATRRGGFTDTQYF. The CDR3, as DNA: TGTGCCACCCGACGAGGGGGCTTCACAGATACGCAGTATTTT.

CDR3 sequence: CASSSGLAGVGGELFF. The CDR3 DNA follows: TGTGCCAGCAGCTCGGGACTAGCGGGAGTAGGCGGGGAGCTGTTTTTT. The rearrangement joins TRBV7-9 to TRBJ2-2; 14 bases align to TRBD2. V lost 4 bases, J lost 7 bases, and 5 bases stayed unmatched. The CDR3 is 16 residues long. Germline assignment: CDR1 SEHNR and CDR2 FQNEAQ (reference sequence).

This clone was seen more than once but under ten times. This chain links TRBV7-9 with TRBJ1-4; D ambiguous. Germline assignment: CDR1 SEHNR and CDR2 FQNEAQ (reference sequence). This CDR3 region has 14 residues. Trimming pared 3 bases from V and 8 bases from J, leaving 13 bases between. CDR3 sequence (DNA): TGTGCCAGCAGCTTTAGCATGGGTGGAGAAAAACTGTTTTTT. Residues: CASSFSMGGEKLFF.

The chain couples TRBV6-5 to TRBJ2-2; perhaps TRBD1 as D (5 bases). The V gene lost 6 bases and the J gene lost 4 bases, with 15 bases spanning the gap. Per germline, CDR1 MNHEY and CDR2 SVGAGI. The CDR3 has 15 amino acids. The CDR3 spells CASRGQRISTGELFF. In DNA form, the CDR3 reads TGTGCCAGCAGAGGACAAAGAATTTCCACCGGGGAGCTGTTTTTT.

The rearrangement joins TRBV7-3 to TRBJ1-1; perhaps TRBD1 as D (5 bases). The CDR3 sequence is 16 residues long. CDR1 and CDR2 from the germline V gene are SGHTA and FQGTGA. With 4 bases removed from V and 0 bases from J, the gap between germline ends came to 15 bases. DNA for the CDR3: TGTGCCAGCAGCTCCCAGGGAGGGACGTTGAACACTGAAGCTTTCTTT. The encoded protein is CASSSQGGTLNTEAFF.

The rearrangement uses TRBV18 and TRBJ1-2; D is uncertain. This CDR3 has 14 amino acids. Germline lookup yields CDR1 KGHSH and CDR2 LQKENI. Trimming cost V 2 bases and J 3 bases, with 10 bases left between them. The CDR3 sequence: CASSPVRDDYGYTF. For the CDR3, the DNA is TGTGCCAGCTCACCAGTAAGAGACGACTATGGCTACACCTTC.